This T cell receptor (beta chain) was sequenced during a study of T cells in Graves' hyperthyroidism and ophthalmopathy. Overall study findings and caveats: Median prediction lead before ophthalmopathy onset was 6.5 months with the model. Blood also showed most of the thyroid clonotypes that were expanded above 0.001.

The CDR3 regions of TCR beta were amplified from RNA transcripts. Researchers ran a first-round RT-PCR on the TCR CDR3 using the HTBI primer set. Each CDR3 protein gets one entry after TCRdb re-called the multiplex PCR reads with MiXCR. The table records over 700,000 distinct CDR3 sequences, roughly 40% of them present only once. Notes on this clonotype: Its target is unknown. Germline and junction disagree at one end, which may indicate a read error.

Disease duration under 2 months; hyperthyroidism patients were aged 18 to 65. Source material for PBMCs was around 10 ml fresh peripheral blood. The material sequenced was blood. This receptor was identified in a man younger than 30 with Graves' hyperthyroidism.

The CDR3 loop is CASSQDLGNRPQHF. The DNA for the CDR3 is TGCGCCAGCAGCCAAGACCTAGGGAATCGGCCCCAGCATTTT. The chain has TRBV4-1 and TRBJ1-5; D not resolved. Germline CDR1 reads MGHRA; CDR2 reads YSYEKL. This CDR3 spans 14 amino acids.